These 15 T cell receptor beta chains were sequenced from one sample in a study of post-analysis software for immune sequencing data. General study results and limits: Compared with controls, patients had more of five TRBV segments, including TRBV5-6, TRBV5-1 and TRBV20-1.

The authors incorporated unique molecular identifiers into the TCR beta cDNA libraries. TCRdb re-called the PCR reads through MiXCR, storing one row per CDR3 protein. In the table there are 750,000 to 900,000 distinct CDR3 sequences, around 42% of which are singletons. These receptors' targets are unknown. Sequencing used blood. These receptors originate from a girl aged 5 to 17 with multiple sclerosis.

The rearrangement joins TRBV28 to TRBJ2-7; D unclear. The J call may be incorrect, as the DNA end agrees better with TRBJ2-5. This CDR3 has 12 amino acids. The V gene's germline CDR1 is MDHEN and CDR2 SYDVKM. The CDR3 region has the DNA TGTGCCAGCAGTTATGGGATGCGGACCCAGTACTTC. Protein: CASSYGMRTQYF.

DNA of the CDR3: TGCAGTGCTAGTTCGGCAGTTCCTGGGCCCCAGCATTTT. It codes for CSASSAVPGPQHF. The chain couples TRBV20-1 to TRBJ1-5; the D is unclear. The CDR3 spans 13 residues. V was cut by 3 bases and J by 9 bases, with 15 bases left in between. CDR1 is DFQATT, CDR2 SNEGSKA, per germline (reference sequence).

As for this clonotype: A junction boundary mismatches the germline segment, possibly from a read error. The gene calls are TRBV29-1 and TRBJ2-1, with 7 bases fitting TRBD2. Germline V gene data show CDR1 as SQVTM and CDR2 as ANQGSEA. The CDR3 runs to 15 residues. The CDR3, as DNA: TGCAGCGTTGAAAATTTGGGCGGGAGAATGGATGAGCGGTTCTTC. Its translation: CSVENLGGRMDERFF.

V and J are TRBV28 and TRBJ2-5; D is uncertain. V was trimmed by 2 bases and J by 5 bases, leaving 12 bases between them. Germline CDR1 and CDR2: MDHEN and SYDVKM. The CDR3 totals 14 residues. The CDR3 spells CASSLPLAWETQYF. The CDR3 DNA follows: TGTGCCAGCAGTTTACCCCTCGCTTGGGAGACCCAGTACTTC.

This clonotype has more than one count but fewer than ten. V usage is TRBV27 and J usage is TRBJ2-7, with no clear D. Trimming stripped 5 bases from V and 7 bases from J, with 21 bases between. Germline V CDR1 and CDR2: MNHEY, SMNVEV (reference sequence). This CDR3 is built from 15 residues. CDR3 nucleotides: TGTGCCAGCAGTCCCCCAGGTGTAACCTACGAGGAGCAGTACTTC. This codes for CASSPPGVTYEEQYF.

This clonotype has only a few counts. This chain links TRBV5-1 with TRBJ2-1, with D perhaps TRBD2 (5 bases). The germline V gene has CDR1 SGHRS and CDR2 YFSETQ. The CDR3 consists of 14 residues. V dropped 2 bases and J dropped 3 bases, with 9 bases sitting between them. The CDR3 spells CASSFTSDYNEQFF. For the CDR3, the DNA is TGCGCCAGCAGCTTCACTAGTGACTACAATGAGCAGTTCTTC.

CDR3 sequence reads: CSARGGCGSRSYEQYF. DNA for the CDR3: TGCAGTGCTAGAGGGGGCTGTGGGAGTAGATCCTACGAGCAGTACTTC. V gene TRBV20-1 combines with J gene TRBJ2-7, with D possibly called TRBD1 or TRBD2 (5 bases each). The CDR3 extends over 16 amino acids. The ends were cut back, 1 base at V and 1 base at J, with 17 bases in the middle. Per germline, CDR1 DFQATT and CDR2 SNEGSKA (reference sequence).

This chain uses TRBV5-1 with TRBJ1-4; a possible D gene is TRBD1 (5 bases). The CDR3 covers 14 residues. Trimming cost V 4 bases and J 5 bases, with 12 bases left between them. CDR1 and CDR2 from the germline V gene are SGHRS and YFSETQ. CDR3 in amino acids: CASSPGERNEKLFF. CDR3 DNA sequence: TGCGCCAGCAGCCCGGGGGAAAGAAATGAAAAACTGTTTTTT.

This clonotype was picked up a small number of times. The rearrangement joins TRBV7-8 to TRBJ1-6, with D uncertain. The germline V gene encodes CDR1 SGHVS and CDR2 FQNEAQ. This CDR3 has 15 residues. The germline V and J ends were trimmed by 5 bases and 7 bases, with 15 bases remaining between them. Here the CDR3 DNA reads TGTGCCAGCAGCCCGCCCCGGCTCAGGAATTCACCCCTCCACTTT. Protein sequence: CASSPPRLRNSPLHF.

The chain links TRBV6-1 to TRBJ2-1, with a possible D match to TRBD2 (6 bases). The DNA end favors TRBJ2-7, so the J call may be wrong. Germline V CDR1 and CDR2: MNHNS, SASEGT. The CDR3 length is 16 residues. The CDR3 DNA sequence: TGTGCCAGTGAGACTAGTCCCCCCGGCTCCTACAATGAGCAGTACTTC. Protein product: CASETSPPGSYNEQYF.

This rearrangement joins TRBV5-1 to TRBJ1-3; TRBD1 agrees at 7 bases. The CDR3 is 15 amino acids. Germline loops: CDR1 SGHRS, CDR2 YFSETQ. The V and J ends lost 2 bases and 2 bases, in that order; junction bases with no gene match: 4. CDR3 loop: CASSFTGAAGNTIYF. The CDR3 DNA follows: TGCGCCAGCAGCTTCACAGGGGCCGCTGGAAACACCATATATTTT.

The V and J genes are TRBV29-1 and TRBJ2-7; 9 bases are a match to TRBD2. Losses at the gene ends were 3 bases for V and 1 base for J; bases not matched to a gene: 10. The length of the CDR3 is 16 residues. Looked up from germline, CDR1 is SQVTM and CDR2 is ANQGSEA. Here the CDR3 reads CSVDGVTSGASYEQYF. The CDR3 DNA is TGCAGCGTTGATGGGGTGACTAGCGGAGCGTCCTACGAGCAGTACTTC.

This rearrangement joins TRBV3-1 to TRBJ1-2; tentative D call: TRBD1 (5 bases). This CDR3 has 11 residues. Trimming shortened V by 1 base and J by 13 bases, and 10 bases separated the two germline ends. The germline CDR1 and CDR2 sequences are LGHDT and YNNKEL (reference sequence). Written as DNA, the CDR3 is TGTGCCAGCAGCCAAGTGCGGGACTTCACCTTC. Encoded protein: CASSQVRDFTF.

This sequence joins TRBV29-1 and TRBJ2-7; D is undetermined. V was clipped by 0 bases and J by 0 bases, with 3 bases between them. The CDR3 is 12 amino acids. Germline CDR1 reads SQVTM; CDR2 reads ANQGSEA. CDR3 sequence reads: CSVEDDSYEQYF. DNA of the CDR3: TGCAGCGTTGAAGACGACTCCTACGAGCAGTACTTC.

The CDR3 spells CSARRPPPDSLHIQYF. CDR3 coding DNA: TGCAGTGCTAGACGCCCTCCCCCCGACAGTCTGCACATTCAGTACTTC. This chain uses TRBV20-1 with TRBJ2-4; D possibly corresponds to TRBD1 (5 bases). V was trimmed by 2 bases and J by 8 bases, leaving 22 bases between them. Germline CDR1 is DFQATT and CDR2 is SNEGSKA (reference sequence). This CDR3 region has 16 residues.